The 24 T cell receptor beta chains below were found in one sample sequenced in a study of blood T cells in healthy people across ages (dated by TCRdb to the mid-2010s). The receptor library was made with 5' RACE. These reads were obtained on an Illumina HiSeq 2500. The second PCR ran for about 6 to 12 cycles and used a J-beta primer mix along with a sample-barcoded 5' primer. Through fastp at Q25 and MiXCR, TCRdb rebuilt clones from the public reads, retaining in-frame beta chains. Under each unique CDR3 protein, matching rows form one entry showing the most common genes and DNA. This sample lists more than 650,000 distinct CDR3 sequences; 53% were detected once. The ten top clones hold roughly 37% of the sample. Sample: blood. These receptors were collected from a man older than 75 in good health.

The V and J genes are TRBV20-1 and TRBJ2-7, with 8 bases aligning to TRBD2. This CDR3 is built from 13 residues. V trimming: 5 bases; J trimming: 4 bases; junction bases outside the gene matches: 7. CDR1 and CDR2 from the germline V gene are DFQATT and SNEGSKA (reference sequence). The chain's CDR3 is CSARSGRGYEQYF. Here the CDR3 DNA reads TGCAGTGCTCGAAGCGGGAGAGGATACGAGCAGTACTTC.

This clonotype came up once. The CDR3 protein is CASSYTTYGPQHF. Written as DNA, the CDR3 is TGTGCCAGCAGTTACACTACCTATGGGCCCCAGCATTTT. V gene TRBV6-5 combines with J gene TRBJ1-5; D unresolved. The germline CDR1 and CDR2 sequences are MNHEY and SVGAGI. The CDR3 runs 13 residues. V lost 2 bases, J lost 9 bases, and 11 bases lay in between.

This clonotype was counted only a few times. The chain combines TRBV7-8 with TRBJ2-4, with no clear D. Judging by the DNA end, TRBJ2-7 fits better; the J call may be wrong. There are 13 residues in the CDR3. Germline V gene lookup returns CDR1 SGHVS and CDR2 FQNEAQ. This chain's CDR3 is CASSLDRVYEQYF. Written as DNA, the CDR3 is TGTGCCAGCAGCTTAGATAGAGTCTACGAGCAGTACTTC.

Comments on this clonotype: One end of the junction does not line up with germline, which may come from a read error. The chain recombines TRBV7-2 with TRBJ2-3; the D is unclear. The CDR3 length is 15 residues. Per the germline V gene, CDR1 is SGHTA and CDR2 is FQGNSA. The chain's CDR3 is CASRPVAGRTDTQYF. CDR3 nucleotides: TGTGCCAGCAGACCGGTCGCAGGACGCACTGATACGCAGTATTTT. The full variable domain, completed using reference TRBV7-2 and TRBJ2-3, is GAGVSQSPSNKVTEKGKDVELRCDPISGHTALYWYRQSLGQGLEFLIYFQGNSAPDKSGLPSDRFSAERTGGSVSTLTIQRTQQEDSAVYLCASRPVAGRTDTQYFGPGTRLTVL.

The chain carries TRBV29-1 and TRBJ2-1, with D unclear. V was pared by 7 bases and J by 8 bases, with 12 bases between. Germline V gene lookup returns CDR1 SQVTM and CDR2 ANQGSEA. CDR3 length: 11 amino acids. The CDR3 reads CSASMVDEQFF. In nucleotides, the CDR3 is TGCAGCGCAAGTATGGTCGATGAGCAGTTCTTC.

The gene calls are TRBV7-2 and TRBJ2-5, with D unclear. The J call is in doubt because the DNA end fits TRBJ2-7 better. The CDR3 spans 12 residues. In germline, CDR1 is SGHTA, CDR2 FQGNSA. CDR3 sequence (DNA): TGTGCCAGCAGCTTAGGTTGGCGCGAGCAGTACTTC. This gives the protein CASSLGWREQYF.

This chain's CDR3 is CSAPSPGNYAFF. In nucleotides, the CDR3 is TGCAGCGCCCCATCCCCAGGGAACTATGCTTTCTTT. This chain links TRBV29-1 with TRBJ1-1; D possibly corresponds to TRBD1 (5 bases). Germline CDR1 is SQVTM and CDR2 is ANQGSEA. V gave up 7 bases and J gave up 11 bases, with 20 bases separating them. CDR3 length: 12 amino acids.

This clonotype turned up a few times. The chain combines TRBV6-1 with TRBJ2-7, with 9 bases lining up with TRBD1. This CDR3 region has 14 residues. The V and J ends lost 7 bases and 3 bases, in that order; junction bases with no gene match: 7. Germline lookup yields CDR1 MNHNS and CDR2 SASEGT. CDR3 coding DNA: TGTGCCAGCACCAGACAGGGGGGGAACTACGAGCAGTACTTC. Translation: CASTRQGGNYEQYF.

This clonotype was seen at least ten times. The V and J genes are TRBV12-3 or TRBV12-4 and TRBJ1-1; D is undetermined. Trimming stripped 3 bases from V and 0 bases from J, with 5 bases between. The CDR3 consists of 13 residues. CDR3 coding DNA: TGTGCCAGCAGTTTGGCGGTGAACACTGAAGCTTTCTTT. Its translation: CASSLAVNTEAFF.

V is TRBV7-9 and J is TRBJ2-1; TRBD1 matches at 8 bases. CDR1 is SEHNR, CDR2 FQNEAQ, per germline (reference sequence). The CDR3 spans 15 residues. V lost 5 bases, J lost 2 bases, and 5 bases stayed unmatched. The CDR3, as DNA: TGTGCCAGCAGCAGGACAGGGTTCGCCTACAATGAGCAGTTCTTC. It codes for CASSRTGFAYNEQFF.

The chain recombines TRBV12-3 or TRBV12-4 with TRBJ2-5; tentatively, D is TRBD2 (5 bases). The tail of the sequence fits TRBJ2-7 better, so the J call may be wrong. The CDR3 contains 14 residues. The CDR3, as DNA: TGTGCCAGCAGTTGGCCAGGAGGAGGCTACGAGCAGTACTTC. Translation: CASSWPGGGYEQYF.

This clonotype has a handful of counts. The chain couples TRBV5-5 to TRBJ2-3; 9 nucleotides agree with TRBD2. Germline V gene lookup returns CDR1 SGHKS and CDR2 YYEKEE (reference sequence). This CDR3 comprises 15 residues. Germline trimming cut 1 base from V and 4 bases from J; bases unmatched to any gene: 4. CDR3: CASSLQAGGSDTQYF. As DNA, the CDR3 is TGTGCCAGCAGCTTGCAAGCGGGAGGTTCAGATACGCAGTATTTT.

This chain uses TRBV4-2 with TRBJ2-7, with 8 bases that match TRBD2. Germline lookup yields CDR1 LGHNA and CDR2 YNFKEQ. The CDR3 consists of 18 residues. Trimming cost V 1 base and J 3 bases; bases outside gene matches: 14. CDR3 sequence reads: CASSQGPPGRGVVYEQYF. The CDR3 DNA reads as TGTGCCAGCAGCCAAGGCCCACCCGGGCGGGGGGTGGTCTACGAGCAGTACTTC.

The chain uses TRBV10-3 and TRBJ1-5; D may be TRBD1 (5 bases). The CDR3 runs 13 residues. Trimming shortened V by 5 bases and J by 4 bases, and 9 bases separated the two germline ends. Germline assignment: CDR1 ENHRY and CDR2 SYGVKD. Here the CDR3 reads CAISLDTNQPQHF. CDR3 sequence (DNA): TGTGCCATCAGTTTGGACACGAATCAGCCCCAGCATTTT.

This clonotype was detected only a few times. The chain combines TRBV7-2 with TRBJ2-7; D not resolved. CDR3 length: 15 residues. V gave up 3 bases and J gave up 2 bases, with 14 bases separating them. CDR1 SGHTA and CDR2 FQGNSA come from the germline V gene. For the CDR3, the DNA is TGTGCCAGCAGCTTCAGGAAGAGTAGCCCCTACGAGCAGTACTTC. It yields the protein CASSFRKSSPYEQYF.

V is TRBV20-1 and J is TRBJ2-7; 9 bases map to TRBD2. Germline V gene data show CDR1 as DFQATT and CDR2 as SNEGSKA (reference sequence). V shed 2 bases, J shed 1 base, and the junction held 9 bases outside the gene matches. The CDR3 covers 16 residues. Here the CDR3 reads CSARSAGGPRSYEQYF. The DNA of the CDR3 is TGCAGTGCTAGATCTGCGGGAGGGCCCCGTTCCTACGAGCAGTACTTC.

The chain has TRBV14 and TRBJ1-2, with D uncertain. Germline CDR1 reads SGHDN; CDR2 reads FVKESK. V lost 1 base to trimming and J lost 8 bases, with 11 bases between them. The CDR3 runs to 13 residues. CDR3: CASSQVRIGGYTF. CDR3 bases: TGTGCCAGCAGCCAAGTTAGGATCGGAGGCTACACCTTC. Together with reference TRBV14 and TRBJ1-2, the CDR3 gives the full variable domain: EAGVTQFPSHSVIEKGQTVTLRCDPISGHDNLYWYRRVMGKEIKFLLHFVKESKQDESGMPNNRFLAERTGGTYSTLKVQPAELEDSGVYFCASSQVRIGGYTFGSGTRLTVV.

This chain uses TRBV5-1 with TRBJ1-2, with D possibly matching TRBD1 (6 bases). The CDR3 is 15 residues long. The V gene lost 4 bases and the J gene lost 0 bases, with 13 bases spanning the gap. Per germline, CDR1 SGHRS and CDR2 YFSETQ. The CDR3 nucleotides are TGCGCCAGCAGCGCCGGACAGATAACTAACTATGGCTACACCTTC. As protein: CASSAGQITNYGYTF.

The chain has TRBV7-9 and TRBJ1-1; D gene unclear. The CDR3 contains 14 residues. CDR1 SEHNR and CDR2 FQNEAQ come from the germline V gene (reference sequence). Trimming removed 7 bases at V and 0 bases at J, with 12 bases between. CDR3 sequence: CASTVLGMNTEAFF. CDR3 coding DNA: TGTGCCAGCACCGTCCTGGGGATGAACACTGAAGCTTTCTTT.

The table lists this clonotype with a few counts. This chain links TRBV27 with TRBJ2-4; D perhaps matches TRBD1 (6 bases). The CDR3 spans 13 residues. Germline-derived CDR1 and CDR2 are MNHEY and SMNVEV (reference sequence). Trimming shortened V by 4 bases and J by 7 bases, and 11 bases separated the two germline ends. The CDR3 is CASSSGERNIQYF. The CDR3 DNA reads as TGTGCCAGCAGTTCAGGGGAAAGGAACATTCAGTACTTC.

V and J are TRBV6-1 and TRBJ2-3, with a weak D call TRBD2 (5 bases). Looked up from germline, CDR1 is MNHNS and CDR2 is SASEGT. This CDR3 contains 14 residues. The V end was cut by 4 bases, the J end by 14 bases, with 22 bases between. CDR3 nucleotide sequence: TGTGCCAGCAGTGGGACTGACGCACCCAGATACGCGTATTTT. Translation gives CASSGTDAPRYAYF.

The chain is built from TRBV7-2 and TRBJ2-5; D is unresolved. Germline V CDR1 and CDR2: SGHTA, FQGNSA. The CDR3 has 17 residues. The V gene lost 0 bases and the J gene lost 7 bases, with 21 bases spanning the gap. The DNA for the CDR3 is TGTGCCAGCAGCTTAGCGCCGGCCGTGTCGAGATGGGGGACCCAGTACTTC. Translating gives CASSLAPAVSRWGTQYF.

The chain is built from TRBV27 and TRBJ2-7; D assignment may be TRBD1 or TRBD2 (5 bases each). The CDR3 consists of 13 residues. The germline V gene encodes CDR1 MNHEY and CDR2 SMNVEV (reference sequence). Trimming shortened V by 5 bases and J by 6 bases, and 14 bases separated the two germline ends. The CDR3: CASSVRSGSEQYF. CDR3 DNA: TGTGCCAGCAGTGTTCGTTCAGGGAGCGAGCAGTACTTC.

In its sample, this clonotype was seen a few times. The chain uses TRBV18 and TRBJ2-3; TRBD2 agrees at 13 bases. V lost 1 base, J lost 14 bases, and 12 bases stayed unmatched. This CDR3 is 16 amino acids long. Germline assignment: CDR1 KGHSH and CDR2 LQKENI. This chain's CDR3 is CASSPLETSGRRYAYF. Written as DNA, the CDR3 is TGTGCCAGCTCACCACTTGAGACTAGCGGGAGGAGATACGCGTATTTT.